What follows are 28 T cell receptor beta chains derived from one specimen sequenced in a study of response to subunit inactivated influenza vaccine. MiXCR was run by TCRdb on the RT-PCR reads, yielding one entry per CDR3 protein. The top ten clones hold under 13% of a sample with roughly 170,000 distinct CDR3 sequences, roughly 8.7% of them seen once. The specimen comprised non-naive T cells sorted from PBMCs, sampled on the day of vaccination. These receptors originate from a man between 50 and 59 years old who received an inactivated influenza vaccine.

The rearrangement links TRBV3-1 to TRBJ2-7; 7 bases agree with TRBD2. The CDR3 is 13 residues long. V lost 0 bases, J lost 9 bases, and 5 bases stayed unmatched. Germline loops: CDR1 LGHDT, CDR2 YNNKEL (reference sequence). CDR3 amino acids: CASSQERLAGQYF. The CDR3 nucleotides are TGTGCCAGCAGCCAAGAAAGACTAGCAGGGCAGTACTTC.

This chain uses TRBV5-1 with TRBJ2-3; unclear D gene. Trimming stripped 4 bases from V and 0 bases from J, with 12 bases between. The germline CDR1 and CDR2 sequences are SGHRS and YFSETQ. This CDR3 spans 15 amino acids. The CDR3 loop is CASSRRAGSTDTQYF. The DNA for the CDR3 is TGCGCCAGCAGCCGCCGGGCCGGTAGCACAGATACGCAGTATTTT.

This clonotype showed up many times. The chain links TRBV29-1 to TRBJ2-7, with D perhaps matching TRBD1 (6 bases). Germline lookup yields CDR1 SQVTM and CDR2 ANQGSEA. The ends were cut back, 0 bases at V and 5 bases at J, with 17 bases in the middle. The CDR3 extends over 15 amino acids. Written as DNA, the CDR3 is TGCAGCGTTGAAGACCGACAGGAATGGTCTCACGAGCAGTACTTC. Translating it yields CSVEDRQEWSHEQYF.

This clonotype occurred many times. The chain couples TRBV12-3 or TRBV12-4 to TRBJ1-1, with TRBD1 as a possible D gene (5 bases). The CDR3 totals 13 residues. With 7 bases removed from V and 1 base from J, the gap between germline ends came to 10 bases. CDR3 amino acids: CASKGLRNTEAFF. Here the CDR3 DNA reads TGTGCCAGCAAGGGGCTGAGGAACACTGAAGCTTTCTTT.

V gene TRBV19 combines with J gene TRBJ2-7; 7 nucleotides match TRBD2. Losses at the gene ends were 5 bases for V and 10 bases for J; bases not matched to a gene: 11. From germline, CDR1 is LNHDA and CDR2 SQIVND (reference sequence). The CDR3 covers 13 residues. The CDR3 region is CASSPGGAASQYF. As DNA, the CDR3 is TGTGCCAGTAGTCCGGGGGGAGCAGCGAGTCAGTACTTC.

The CDR3 sequence: CASSPFGPSSGANVLTF. CDR3 nucleotide sequence: TGTGCCAGCAGCCCTTTTGGACCGAGCTCTGGGGCCAACGTCCTGACTTTC. The chain employs TRBV5-6 and TRBJ2-6; the D is unclear. The CDR3 spans 17 residues. Looked up from germline, CDR1 is SGHDT and CDR2 is YYEEEE. Trimming stripped 4 bases from V and 0 bases from J, with 14 bases between. The variable domain in full, completed from reference TRBV5-6 and TRBJ2-6, reads DAGVTQSPTHLIKTRGQQVTLRCSPKSGHDTVSWYQQALGQGPQFIFQYYEEEERQRGNFPDRFSGHQFPNYSSELNVNALLLGDSALYLCASSPFGPSSGANVLTFGAGSRLTVL.

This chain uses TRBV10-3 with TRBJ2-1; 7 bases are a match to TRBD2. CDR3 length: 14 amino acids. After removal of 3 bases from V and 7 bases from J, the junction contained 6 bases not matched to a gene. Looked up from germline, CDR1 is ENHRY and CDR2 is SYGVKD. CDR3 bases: TGTGCCATCAGTGACCTGGTCGGGGGGAATGAGCAGTTCTTC. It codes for CAISDLVGGNEQFF.

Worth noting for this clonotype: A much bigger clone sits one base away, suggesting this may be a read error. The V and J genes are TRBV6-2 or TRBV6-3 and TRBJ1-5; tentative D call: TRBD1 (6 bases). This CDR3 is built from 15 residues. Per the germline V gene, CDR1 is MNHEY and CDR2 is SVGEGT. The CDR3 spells CASSFGLGGKQPQHF. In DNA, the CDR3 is TGTGCCAGCAGTTTCGGACTCGGGGGCAAACAGCCCCAGCATTTT.

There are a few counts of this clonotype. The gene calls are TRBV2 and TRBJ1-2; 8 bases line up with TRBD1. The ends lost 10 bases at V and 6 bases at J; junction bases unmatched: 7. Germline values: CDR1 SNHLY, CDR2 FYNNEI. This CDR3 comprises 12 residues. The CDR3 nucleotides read TGTGCCAACCCGGGACAGGTTAATGGCTACACCTTC. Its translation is CANPGQVNGYTF.

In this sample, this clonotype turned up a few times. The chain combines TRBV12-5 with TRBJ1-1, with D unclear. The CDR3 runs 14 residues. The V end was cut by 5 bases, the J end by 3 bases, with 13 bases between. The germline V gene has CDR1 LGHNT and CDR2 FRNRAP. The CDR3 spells CASGKGFSDTEAFF. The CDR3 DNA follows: TGTGCTAGTGGTAAGGGATTTTCCGACACTGAAGCTTTCTTT. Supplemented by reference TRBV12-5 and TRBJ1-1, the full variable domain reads DARVTQTPRHKVTEMGQEVTMRCQPILGHNTVFWYRQTMMQGLELLAYFRNRAPLDDSGMPKDRFSAEMPDATLATLKIQPSEPRDSAVYFCASGKGFSDTEAFFGQGTRLTVV.

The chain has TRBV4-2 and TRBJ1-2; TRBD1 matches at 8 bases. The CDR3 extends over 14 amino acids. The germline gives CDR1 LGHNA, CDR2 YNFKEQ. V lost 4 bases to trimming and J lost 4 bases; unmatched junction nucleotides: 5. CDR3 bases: TGTGCCAGCAGCCTCAGGGGGACAGGCTATGGCTACACCTTC. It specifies CASSLRGTGYGYTF.

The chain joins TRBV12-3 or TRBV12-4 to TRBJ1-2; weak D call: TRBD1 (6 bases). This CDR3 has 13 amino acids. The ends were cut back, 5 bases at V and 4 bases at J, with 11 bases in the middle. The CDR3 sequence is CASSADRSYGYTF. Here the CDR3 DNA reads TGTGCCAGCAGTGCGGACAGATCCTATGGCTACACCTTC.

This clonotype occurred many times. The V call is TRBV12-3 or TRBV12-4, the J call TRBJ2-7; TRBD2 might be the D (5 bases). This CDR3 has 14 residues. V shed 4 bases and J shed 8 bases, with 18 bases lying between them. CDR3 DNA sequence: TGTGCCAGCAGTTCCTTCCAGATGAGGGATCAGCAGTACTTC. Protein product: CASSSFQMRDQQYF.

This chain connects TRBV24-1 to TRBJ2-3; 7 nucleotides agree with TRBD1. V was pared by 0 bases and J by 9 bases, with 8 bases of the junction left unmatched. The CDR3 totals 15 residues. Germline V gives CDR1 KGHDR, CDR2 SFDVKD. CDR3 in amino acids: CATSDLRQGFGTQYF. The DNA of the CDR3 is TGTGCCACCAGTGATTTGCGACAGGGTTTTGGCACGCAGTATTTT.

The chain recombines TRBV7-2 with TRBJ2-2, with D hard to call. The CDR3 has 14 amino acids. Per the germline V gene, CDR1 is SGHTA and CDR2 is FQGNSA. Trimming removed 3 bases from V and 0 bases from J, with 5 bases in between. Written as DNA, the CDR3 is TGTGCCAGCAGCTTCGGACCGAACACCGGGGAGCTGTTTTTT. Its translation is CASSFGPNTGELFF.

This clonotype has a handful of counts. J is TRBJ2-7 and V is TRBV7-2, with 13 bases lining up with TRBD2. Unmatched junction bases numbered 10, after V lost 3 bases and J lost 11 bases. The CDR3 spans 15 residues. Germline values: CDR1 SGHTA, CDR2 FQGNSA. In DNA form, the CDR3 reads TGTGCCAGCAGCTTTGGCGGACTAGCGGGAGAGTTTGAGTACTTC. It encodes CASSFGGLAGEFEYF.

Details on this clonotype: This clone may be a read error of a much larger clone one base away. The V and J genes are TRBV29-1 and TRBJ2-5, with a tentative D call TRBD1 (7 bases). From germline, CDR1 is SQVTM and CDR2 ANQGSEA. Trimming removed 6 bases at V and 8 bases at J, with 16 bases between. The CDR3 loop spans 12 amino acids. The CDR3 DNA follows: TGCAGCGTGGACAGGCCGGGGGACACCCAGTACTTC. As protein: CSVDRPGDTQYF.

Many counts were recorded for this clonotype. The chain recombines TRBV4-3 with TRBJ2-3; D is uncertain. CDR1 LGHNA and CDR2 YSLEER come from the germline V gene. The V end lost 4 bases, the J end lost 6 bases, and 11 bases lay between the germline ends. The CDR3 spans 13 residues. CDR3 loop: CASSPGRRDTQYF. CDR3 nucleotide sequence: TGCGCCAGCAGCCCTGGTAGAAGGGATACGCAGTATTTT.

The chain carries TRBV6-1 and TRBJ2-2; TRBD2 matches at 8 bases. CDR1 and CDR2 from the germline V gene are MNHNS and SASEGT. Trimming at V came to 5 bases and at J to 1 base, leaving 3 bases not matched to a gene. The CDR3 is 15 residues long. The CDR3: CASSRSGMNTGELFF. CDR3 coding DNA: TGTGCCAGCAGTCGTAGCGGGATGAACACCGGGGAGCTGTTTTTT.

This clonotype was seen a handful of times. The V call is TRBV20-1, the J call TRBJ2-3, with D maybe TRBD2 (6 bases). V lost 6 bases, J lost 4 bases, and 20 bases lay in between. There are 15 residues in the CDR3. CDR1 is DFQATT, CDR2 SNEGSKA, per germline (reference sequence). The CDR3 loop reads CSATKTAEGSDTQYF. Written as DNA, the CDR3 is TGCAGTGCGACAAAAACAGCGGAGGGCTCAGATACGCAGTATTTT.

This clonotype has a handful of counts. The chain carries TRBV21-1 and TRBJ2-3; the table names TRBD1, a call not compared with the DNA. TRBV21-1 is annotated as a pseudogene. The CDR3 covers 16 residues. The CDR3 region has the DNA TGTGCCAGCAGCAAAAGAGGGGGGGGAACAACAGATACGCAGTATTTT. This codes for CASSKRGGGTTDTQYF.

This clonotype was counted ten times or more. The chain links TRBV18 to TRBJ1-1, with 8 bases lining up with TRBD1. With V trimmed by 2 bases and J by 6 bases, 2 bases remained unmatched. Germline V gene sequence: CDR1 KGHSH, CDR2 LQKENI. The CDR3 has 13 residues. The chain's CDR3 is CASSPTGGPEAFF. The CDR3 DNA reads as TGTGCCAGCTCACCAACAGGGGGACCTGAAGCTTTCTTT. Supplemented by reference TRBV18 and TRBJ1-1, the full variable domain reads NAGVMQNPRHLVRRRGQEARLRCSPMKGHSHVYWYRQLPEEGLKFMVYLQKENIIDESGMPKERFSAEFPKEGPSILRIQQVVRGDSAAYFCASSPTGGPEAFFGQGTRLTVV.

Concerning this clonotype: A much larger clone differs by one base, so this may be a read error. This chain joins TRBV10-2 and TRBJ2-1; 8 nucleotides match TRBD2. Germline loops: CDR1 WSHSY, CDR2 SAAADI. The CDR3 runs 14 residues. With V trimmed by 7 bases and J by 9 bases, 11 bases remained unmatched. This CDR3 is CASTAAGGRSEQFF. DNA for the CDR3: TGCGCCAGCACCGCCGCGGGGGGTCGTAGTGAGCAGTTCTTC.

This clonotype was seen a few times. The CDR3 spells CSAREAQTASKLFF. DNA for the CDR3: TGCAGTGCTAGGGAGGCACAGACAGCGTCAAAACTGTTTTTT. The gene calls are TRBV20-1 and TRBJ1-4, with a weak D call TRBD1 (5 bases). CDR1 and CDR2 from the germline V gene are DFQATT and SNEGSKA (reference sequence). The CDR3 is 14 residues long. Trimming left V 3 bases short and J 10 bases short, with 18 bases between.

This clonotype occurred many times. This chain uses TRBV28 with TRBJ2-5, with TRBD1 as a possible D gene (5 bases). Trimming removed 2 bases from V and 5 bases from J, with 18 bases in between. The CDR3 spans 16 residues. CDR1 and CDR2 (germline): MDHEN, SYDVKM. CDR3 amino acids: CASSLRMTALWETQYF. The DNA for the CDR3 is TGTGCCAGCAGTTTAAGGATGACAGCCCTCTGGGAGACCCAGTACTTC.

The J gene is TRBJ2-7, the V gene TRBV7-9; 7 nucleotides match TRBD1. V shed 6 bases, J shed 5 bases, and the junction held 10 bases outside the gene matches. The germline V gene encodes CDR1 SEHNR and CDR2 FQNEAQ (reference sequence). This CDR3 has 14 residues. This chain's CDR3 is CASRSTGSGNEQYF. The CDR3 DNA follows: TGTGCCAGCAGATCGACAGGGAGTGGCAACGAGCAGTACTTC.

The CDR3 DNA sequence: TGTGCCACCAGCAGAAGGGGGACGGAAGGGAACACTGAAGCTTTCTTT. Translated: CATSRRGTEGNTEAFF. The chain links TRBV15 to TRBJ1-1, with D possibly TRBD1 on 6 matching bases. Germline CDR1 is LNHNV and CDR2 is YYDKDF (reference sequence). Trimming pared 2 bases from V and 1 base from J, leaving 14 bases between. The CDR3 totals 16 residues. Looking up the rest from reference TRBV15 and TRBJ1-1 gives the full variable domain: DAMVIQNPRYQVTQFGKPVTLSCSQTLNHNVMYWYQQKSSQAPKLLFHYYDKDFNNEADTPDNFQSRRPNTSFCFLDIRSPGLGDTAMYLCATSRRGTEGNTEAFFGQGTRLTVV.

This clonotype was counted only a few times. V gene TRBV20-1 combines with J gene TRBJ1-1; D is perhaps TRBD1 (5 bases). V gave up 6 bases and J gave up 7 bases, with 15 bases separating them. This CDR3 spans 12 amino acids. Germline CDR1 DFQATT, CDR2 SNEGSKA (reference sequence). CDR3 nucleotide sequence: TGCAGTGCGGATGGGGGGAATATTGAAGCTTTCTTT. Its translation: CSADGGNIEAFF.